Sequencing of this T cell receptor (beta chain) was carried out in a study of blood T cells in healthy people across ages. Then a second PCR, running about 6 to 11 cycles, was carried out with a sample-barcoded 5' primer and a J-beta primer mix. TCRdb analysed the 5' RACE reads with MiXCR anew, one entry per CDR3 protein. The table has roughly 1,800,000 distinct CDR3 sequences, less than 50% seen once. General study points: While age rose, TCR beta diversity per million T cells dropped in a roughly linear way. The study lacked donor CMV status, which possibly confounded expanded clonotype changes.

On this clonotype itself: Antigen specificity is unknown.

V lost 5 bases and J 2 bases, leaving 15 bases between the germline ends. The CDR3 length is 15 residues. The specimen was blood. The chain employs TRBV12-3 or TRBV12-4 and TRBJ2-5, with D unclear. This clonotype was obtained from a woman aged 40-49 years in good health. The CDR3 DNA reads as TGTGCCAGCAGTCCCACATTTGCTAGGCAAGAGACCCAGTACTTC. Its protein is CASSPTFARQETQYF.